The rows below give T cell receptor beta chains drawn from one sample of a study of blood T cell repertoires in COVID-19. Clones were read by immunoSEQ multiplex PCR, and TCRdb kept only the in-frame ones, dropping some. The table shows some 400,000 clones, with around 91% occurring only once. Material for sequencing was PBMCs or T cells enriched from blood (not recorded which). These receptors all stem from a man aged 25 to 40 who had recovered from COVID-19. CDR3s include the opening cysteine and the closing phenylalanine or tryptophan. D genes are given only for firm matches. Part of the rows lack a size; the others show once, few, many or a class for expanded clones.

abundance,v_gene,d_gene,j_gene,CDR3nt,CDR3aa
NA,TRBV7-9,NA,TRBJ2-3,TGTGCCAGCAGCTTAGCGGGGGGTAGCACAGATACGCAGTATTTT,CASSLAGGSTDTQYF
few,TRBV19,NA,TRBJ2-7,TGTGCCAGTTCAACGGTCCGGGGGGAGCAGTACTTC,CASSTVRGEQYF
NA,TRBV2,NA,TRBJ2-5,TGTGCCAGCAGTCGCCAAGAGACCCAGTACTTC,CASSRQETQYF
NA,TRBV15,NA,TRBJ1-2,TGTGCCACCAGCAGAGGACCCAGGGGCGACTATGGCTACACCTTC,CATSRGPRGDYGYTF
NA,TRBV29-1,NA,TRBJ2-1,TGCAGCGTTGAAGGGCAGATGTACAATGAGCAGTTCTTC,CSVEGQMYNEQFF
NA,TRBV19,TRBD1,TRBJ1-1,TGTGCCAGTAGTACTCCGGACAGGACGAACACTGAAGCTTTCTTT,CASSTPDRTNTEAFF
NA,TRBV10-3,TRBD2,TRBJ2-1,TGTGCCATCAGACAAGCGGGAGTCGGGGCCGGGTCCTACAATGAGCAGTTCTTC,CAIRQAGVGAGSYNEQFF
NA,TRBV28,NA,TRBJ1-6,TGTGCCAGCAGGGACAACAGGGTCTCGTCACCCCTCCACTTT,CASRDNRVSSPLHF
NA,TRBV7-2,NA,TRBJ2-5,TGTGCCAGCAGCTTAGCTGCAGGGGGGCAAGAGACCCAGTACTTC,CASSLAAGGQETQYF
once,TRBV19,NA,TRBJ2-7,TGTGCCAGTAGTATCGCAGGGGTAAGGGGGGAGCAGTACTTC,CASSIAGVRGEQYF
NA,TRBV5-1,NA,TRBJ1-2,TGCGCCAGCAGCCGTACAGGGTCTGGCTATGGCTACACCTTC,CASSRTGSGYGYTF
NA,TRBV7-9,NA,TRBJ1-1,TGTGCCAGCAGCCTGTCCGGGGTGAACACTGAAGCTTTCTTT,CASSLSGVNTEAFF
NA,TRBV28,TRBD2,TRBJ2-7,TGTGCCACGACTAGCGGAACCACTGTGTACGAGCAGTACTTC,CATTSGTTVYEQYF
NA,TRBV27,TRBD1,TRBJ1-5,TGTGCCAGCAGTTTATTTTCCCCGGACAGGGCGCCGCAGCCCCAGCATTTT,CASSLFSPDRAPQPQHF
NA,TRBV28,NA,TRBJ1-3,TGTGCCAGCAGTTTACCACTTACAGGATACTCTGGAAACACCATATATTTT,CASSLPLTGYSGNTIYF
NA,TRBV28,NA,TRBJ1-1,TGTGCCAGCAGTGGACAAGTCACTGAAGCTTTCTTT,CASSGQVTEAFF
NA,TRBV15,TRBD2,TRBJ2-5,TGTGCCACCAGACTGAGCGGGGGAGTCATAGGGACCCAGTACTTC,CATRLSGGVIGTQYF
NA,TRBV7-6,TRBD1,TRBJ2-5,TGTGCCAGCAGCTTAACAGGGGGCAGTGAGTTAGAGACCCAGTACTTC,CASSLTGGSELETQYF
NA,TRBV5-8,NA,TRBJ2-1,TGTGCCAGCAGATCCGCAGGGGTCTCCTACAATGAGCAGTTCTTC,CASRSAGVSYNEQFF
once,TRBV3-1/TRBV3-2,TRBD2,TRBJ2-3,TGTGCCAGCAGCCATGGCGGGAGGGGTGATACGCAGTATTTT,CASSHGGRGDTQYF
NA,TRBV12-5,NA,TRBJ2-3,TGTGCTAGTGGTTTGGTACGAACAGCCCCAGATACGCAGTATTTT,CASGLVRTAPDTQYF
NA,TRBV5-1,TRBD1,TRBJ2-2,TGCGCCAGCAGCTCGGCGAGGACAGGGGGGCGCACCGGGGAGCTGTTTTTT,CASSSARTGGRTGELFF
NA,TRBV11-2,NA,TRBJ2-5,TGTGCCAGCAGCATGGGGCTAGGCGGAGAGACCCAGTACTTC,CASSMGLGGETQYF
NA,TRBV6-5,TRBD2,TRBJ2-1,TGTGCCAGCAGGTCCGGGACTAGGAACCATGAGCAGTTCTTC,CASRSGTRNHEQFF
NA,TRBV10-2,NA,TRBJ1-6,TGCGCCAGCGCCGCCGGGAGTTTGGTCTCACCCCTCCACTTT,CASAAGSLVSPLHF
NA,TRBV19,NA,TRBJ1-5,TGTGCCAGTAGTGAGGACAGCCCGGGGCCCCAGCATTTT,CASSEDSPGPQHF
NA,TRBV10-1,TRBD1,TRBJ2-3,TGCGCCAGCAGTGAGATTGGTCAGGGGGCATCCCGAAGAGCTCCCACAGATACGCAGTATTTT,CASSEIGQGASRRAPTDTQYF
NA,TRBV6-5,NA,TRBJ2-3,TGTGCCAGCAGTTACGAGGTAGCGGAGTCCACAGATACGCAGTATTTT,CASSYEVAESTDTQYF
NA,TRBV27,TRBD2,TRBJ2-3,TGTGCCAGCAGTTTATTGGCTAGCGGAACAGATACGCAGTATTTT,CASSLLASGTDTQYF
NA,TRBV7-6,TRBD1,TRBJ1-6,TGTGCCAGCAGTGCAACAGGGGCTGAATATTCACCCCTCCACTTT,CASSATGAEYSPLHF
NA,TRBV19,TRBD2,TRBJ2-7,TGTGCCAGTAGTATTTTACTAGCGGGAGGGTACGAGCAGTACTTC,CASSILLAGGYEQYF
NA,TRBV18,NA,TRBJ1-1,TGTGCCAGCTCACCAGCGGGGACGATGGCTGAAGCTTTCTTT,CASSPAGTMAEAFF
NA,TRBV7-9,TRBD1,TRBJ1-1,TGTGCCAGCAGCGCCTCGGACAGGGCAAACACTGAAGCTTTCTTT,CASSASDRANTEAFF